This T cell receptor beta chain was sequenced in a study of cytomegalovirus exposure and HLA in healthy donors. Study details: Tens of millions of unique TCRs from HLA-typed donors were held in an early release of data. Overall study findings and caveats: The classifier reportedly diagnosed cytomegalovirus status with high specificity and sensitivity. It was in a later analysis that TCR association rates were seen to vary by HLA locus, highest for DRB1 and lowest for HLA-C. The study assumed roughly uniform donor sequencing depth for presence/absence analyses.

Germline assignment: CDR1 MNHNY and CDR2 SVGAGI (reference sequence). The V end was cut by 2 bases, the J end by 5 bases, with 7 bases between. CDR3 size: 12 residues. Primers included in the PCR were 60 Vbeta and 13 Jbeta primers. Clones were read by immunoSEQ multiplex PCR, and TCRdb kept only the in-frame ones, dropping some. The table has around 120,000 clones, about four fifths seen once. Turning to this clone: Its antigen is currently unknown.

The rearrangement uses TRBV6-6 and TRBJ2-7; D is uncertain. The sample comprised PBMCs. This sequence was found in a female donor in good health and CMV-seropositive. CDR3 in amino acids: CASSYPSDEQYF. CDR3 nucleotide sequence: TGTGCCAGCAGTTACCCCTCGGACGAGCAGTACTTC.